The 23 T cell receptor beta chains reported below all come from one sample, sequenced in a study of shared clonotypes between healthy human individuals (dated by TCRdb to about 2020). The library was produced with the immunoSEQ multiplex PCR assay. Imported from immuneACCESS, the table was reduced by TCRdb to in-frame sequences with V and J called. These copies leave out some clones; in studies compared against another copy, an unresolved V gene accounts for under half, and the cause of the remainder is not known. Recorded for this sample are about a million clones; about 80% of them occurred a single time. Clones ranked in the top ten supply around 1.4% of the sample. The sample was memory CD4+ T cells sorted from blood. This sample's cell subset or site label indicates: CD45RA-negative fraction. Receptors were obtained from a man between 18 and 35 years old in good health.

This clone was found a few times. In DNA form, the CDR3 reads TGTGCCAGCAGTGAGGGGACAGGTCAAGAGACCCAGTACTTC. Its protein product is CASSEGTGQETQYF. J is TRBJ2-5 and V is TRBV6-1; TRBD1 aligns across 8 bases. The CDR3 is made up of 14 amino acids. Per germline, CDR1 MNHNS and CDR2 SASEGT. Trimming at V came to 3 bases and at J to 2 bases, leaving 2 bases not matched to a gene.

The chain joins TRBV30 to TRBJ1-1; D is undetermined. Trimming shortened V by 5 bases and J by 1 base, and 17 bases separated the two germline ends. Germline-derived CDR1 and CDR2 are GTSNPN and SVGIG (reference sequence). The CDR3 is 15 amino acids. The DNA for the CDR3 is TGTGCCTGGGGAAAGAAGGCGGGGAGGAACACTGAAGCTTTCTTT. Amino acids: CAWGKKAGRNTEAFF. Full variable domain (missing parts from reference TRBV30 and TRBJ1-1): SQTIHQWPATLVQPVGSPLSLECTVEGTSNPNLYWYRQAAGRGLQLLFYSVGIGQISSEVPQNLSASRPQDRQFILSSKKLLLSDSGFYLCAWGKKAGRNTEAFFGQGTRLTVV.

The table lists this clone with a count of one. The genes are TRBV6-1 and TRBJ2-7, with D possibly TRBD2 on 5 matching bases. The V end lost 8 bases, the J end lost 0 bases, and 14 bases lay between the germline ends. The CDR3 covers 14 residues. The V gene's germline CDR1 is MNHNS and CDR2 SASEGT. The CDR3: CASLTPGSSYEQYF. The DNA for the CDR3 is TGTGCCAGCCTAACGCCTGGGAGCTCCTACGAGCAGTACTTC.

This clone came up a few times. The chain has TRBV4-2 and TRBJ2-1; TRBD2 might be the D (5 bases). Germline lookup yields CDR1 LGHNA and CDR2 YNFKEQ. V dropped 1 base and J dropped 4 bases, with 11 bases sitting between them. This CDR3 contains 15 residues. Written as DNA, the CDR3 is TGTGCCAGCAGCCAAGTGATAGCGAATTACAATGAGCAGTTCTTC. Translating gives CASSQVIANYNEQFF.

This chain joins TRBV5-1 and TRBJ1-1, with 12 bases fitting TRBD1. The V gene end was trimmed by 4 bases and the J gene end by 0 bases; junction bases not matched to a gene: 4. Germline V gene lookup returns CDR1 SGHRS and CDR2 YFSETQ. CDR3 length equals 16 residues. The CDR3 sequence is CASSTGTGGMNTEAFF. The CDR3 nucleotides read TGCGCCAGCAGCACTGGGACAGGGGGCATGAACACTGAAGCTTTCTTT. The complete variable domain, with remaining parts taken from reference TRBV5-1 and TRBJ1-1, reads KAGVTQTPRYLIKTRGQQVTLSCSPISGHRSVSWYQQTPGQGLQFLFEYFSETQRNKGNFPGRFSGRQFSNSRSEMNVSTLELGDSALYLCASSTGTGGMNTEAFFGQGTRLTVV.

On this clone itself: Other DNA sequences in the sample encode the same CDR3. The chain uses TRBV5-1 and TRBJ2-7; D is unclear. CDR3 size: 12 residues. Trimming removed 0 bases at V and 4 bases at J, with 5 bases between. Germline CDR1 is SGHRS and CDR2 is YFSETQ. The CDR3: CASSLEGYEQYF. The CDR3 DNA reads TGCGCCAGCAGCTTGGAAGGTTACGAGCAGTACTTC.

The chain is built from TRBV6-1 and TRBJ1-2; TRBD1 agrees at 9 bases. V shed 3 bases and J 8 bases; nucleotides not matched to a gene: 4. The CDR3 is 13 amino acids. Germline lookup yields CDR1 MNHNS and CDR2 SASEGT. CDR3 loop: CASSEWTGVGYTF. CDR3 coding DNA: TGTGCCAGCAGTGAGTGGACAGGGGTCGGCTACACCTTC.

This clone was picked up a small number of times. Other DNA sequences in the sample encode the same CDR3. The chain couples TRBV11-3 to TRBJ2-1; 7 nucleotides line up with TRBD2. This CDR3 is 15 amino acids long. The germline V gene encodes CDR1 SGHNT and CDR2 YENEEA. The ends lost 1 base at V and 3 bases at J; junction bases unmatched: 3. For the CDR3, the DNA is TGTGCCAGCAGCTTAGGATCGGGGGGCTACAATGAGCAGTTCTTC. Translated: CASSLGSGGYNEQFF.

This clone has a single count. The DNA for the CDR3 is TGTGCCAGCAGTCACAAGACAGGGGACACTGAAGCTTTCTTT. It encodes CASSHKTGDTEAFF. J is TRBJ1-1 and V is TRBV6-1, with TRBD1 identical over 8 bases. V lost 5 bases to trimming and J lost 3 bases; unmatched junction nucleotides: 5. The CDR3 runs to 14 residues. Germline values: CDR1 MNHNS, CDR2 SASEGT.

The rearrangement links TRBV5-1 to TRBJ2-2, with 8 nucleotides matching TRBD2. After removal of 3 bases from V and 3 bases from J, the junction contained 4 bases not matched to a gene. CDR3 length: 15 residues. CDR1 and CDR2 from the germline V gene are SGHRS and YFSETQ. The DNA for the CDR3 is TGCGCCAGCAGCTCCGGGAGGGAGGACACCGGGGAGCTGTTTTTT. Translating gives CASSSGREDTGELFF. Drawing the rest from reference TRBV5-1 and TRBJ2-2, the complete variable domain is KAGVTQTPRYLIKTRGQQVTLSCSPISGHRSVSWYQQTPGQGLQFLFEYFSETQRNKGNFPGRFSGRQFSNSRSEMNVSTLELGDSALYLCASSSGREDTGELFFGEGSRLTVL.

This chain joins TRBV10-3 and TRBJ1-4; D is ambiguous. The CDR3 length is 15 residues. Germline lookup yields CDR1 ENHRY and CDR2 SYGVKD. Deletions cut 4 bases from V and 6 bases from J, with 15 bases between. CDR3 nucleotides: TGTGCCATCAGTGCCTCGGGTGGAGCTCATGAAAAACTGTTTTTT. It is translated as CAISASGGAHEKLFF.

The chain joins TRBV6-5 to TRBJ2-5, with 8 bases fitting TRBD1. The J segment lost 5 bases and the V segment lost 2 bases, leaving 7 bases of the junction unmatched. Germline CDR1 is MNHEY and CDR2 is SVGAGI. The CDR3 has 15 amino acids. The CDR3 sequence: CASSYARQGFETQYF. CDR3 DNA sequence: TGTGCCAGCAGTTACGCCCGACAGGGGTTTGAGACCCAGTACTTC.

This rearrangement joins TRBV5-6 to TRBJ2-3; D is possibly TRBD1 (5 bases). Germline-derived CDR1 and CDR2 are SGHDT and YYEEEE. The CDR3 runs 15 residues. The V and J ends lost 0 bases and 0 bases respectively, with 8 bases between them. The CDR3 is CASSLGGASTDTQYF. In DNA form, the CDR3 reads TGTGCCAGCAGCTTGGGTGGGGCCAGCACAGATACGCAGTATTTT.

The gene calls are TRBV15 and TRBJ1-1; TRBD1 aligns across 7 bases. The germline V gene encodes CDR1 LNHNV and CDR2 YYDKDF (reference sequence). The CDR3 is 15 residues long. Trimming at V came to 1 base and at J to 0 bases, leaving 2 bases not matched to a gene. The DNA for the CDR3 is TGTGCCACCAGCAGAGGAGACAGGGTGAACACTGAAGCTTTCTTT. Protein: CATSRGDRVNTEAFF.

This clone was recorded at least ten times. The chain employs TRBV2 and TRBJ2-1; 10 bases align to TRBD2. The CDR3 covers 14 residues. Trimming removed 7 bases from V and 3 bases from J; junction bases left unmatched: 3. Germline CDR1 reads SNHLY; CDR2 reads FYNNEI. The chain's CDR3 is CASTIAGGYNEQFF. As DNA, the CDR3 is TGTGCCAGCACAATAGCGGGAGGCTACAATGAGCAGTTCTTC.

J is TRBJ2-7 and V is TRBV20-1, with D unclear. The CDR3 spans 11 residues. Trimming removed 6 bases from V and 3 bases from J, with 9 bases in between. Germline CDR1 reads DFQATT; CDR2 reads SNEGSKA (reference sequence). CDR3 in amino acids: CSATRNYEQYF. For the CDR3, the DNA is TGCAGTGCCACAAGAAACTACGAGCAGTACTTC.

The V and J genes are TRBV6-1 and TRBJ1-2; no clear D gene. The CDR3 extends over 14 amino acids. Trimming took off 4 bases at V and 2 bases at J, with 11 bases between the two ends. Germline V gene data show CDR1 as MNHNS and CDR2 as SASEGT. Written as DNA, the CDR3 is TGTGCCAGCAGTGGGACCCACAACAACTATGGCTACACCTTC. This codes for CASSGTHNNYGYTF.

Written as DNA, the CDR3 is TGTGCCAGCAGTGTCTATAGCGGGGGGGCCCGGGAGACCCAGTACTTC. Translated, it gives CASSVYSGGARETQYF. J is TRBJ2-5 and V is TRBV25-1; 11 bases agree with TRBD2. V lost 4 bases and J lost 5; bases outside the gene matches: 9. This CDR3 has 16 residues. Germline V lookup: CDR1 MGHDK, CDR2 SYGVNS. Full variable domain (remainder filled in from reference TRBV25-1 and TRBJ2-5): EADIYQTPRYLVIGTGKKITLECSQTMGHDKMYWYQQDPGMELHLIHYSYGVNSTEKGDLSSESTVSRIRTEHFPLTLESARPSHTSQYLCASSVYSGGARETQYFGPGTRLLVL.

This clone came up a few times. The chain couples TRBV6-1 to TRBJ2-3; TRBD1 agrees at 9 bases. CDR1 MNHNS and CDR2 SASEGT come from the germline V gene. The CDR3 is 13 amino acids. The J segment lost 2 bases and the V segment lost 10 bases, leaving 4 bases of the junction unmatched. CDR3 sequence (DNA): TGTGCCATCCGGACAGGGGCCACAGATACGCAGTATTTT. Protein product: CAIRTGATDTQYF.

Concerning this clone: Other nucleotide sequences from this sample produce the same CDR3. The chain is built from TRBV18 and TRBJ1-1; no firm D call. Germline CDR1 reads KGHSH; CDR2 reads LQKENI. The CDR3 runs 12 residues. With 3 bases removed from V and 1 base from J, the gap between germline ends came to 3 bases. CDR3 amino acids: CASSPQNTEAFF. The CDR3 bases are TGTGCCAGCTCACCCCAGAACACTGAAGCTTTCTTT.

V gene TRBV10-2 combines with J gene TRBJ2-2; TRBD1 matches at 9 bases. Germline V gives CDR1 WSHSY, CDR2 SAAADI. The CDR3 has 14 amino acids. V trimming: 6 bases; J trimming: 5 bases; junction bases outside the gene matches: 4. The CDR3 protein is CASSGTGWTGELFF. CDR3 DNA sequence: TGCGCCAGCAGCGGGACAGGGTGGACCGGGGAGCTGTTTTTT.

The genes are TRBV5-1 and TRBJ2-1; D is unclear. CDR1 and CDR2 (germline): SGHRS, YFSETQ. V was pared by 4 bases and J by 6 bases, with 5 bases between. The CDR3 loop spans 11 amino acids. DNA of the CDR3: TGCGCCAGCAGCCAGGCCAATGAGCAGTTCTTC. Residues: CASSQANEQFF. Variable domain in full (rest from reference TRBV5-1 and TRBJ2-1): KAGVTQTPRYLIKTRGQQVTLSCSPISGHRSVSWYQQTPGQGLQFLFEYFSETQRNKGNFPGRFSGRQFSNSRSEMNVSTLELGDSALYLCASSQANEQFFGPGTRLTVL.

The chain couples TRBV6-6 to TRBJ2-7; unclear D gene. The CDR3 runs to 13 residues. With 4 bases removed from V and 0 bases from J, the gap between germline ends came to 7 bases. Germline CDR1 reads MNHNY; CDR2 reads SVGAGI (reference sequence). CDR3 DNA: TGTGCCAGCAGTTCGGCAGGCTCCTACGAGCAGTACTTC. This gives the protein CASSSAGSYEQYF.